This T cell receptor beta chain was sequenced in a study of OX40 agonist ivuxolimab in advanced cancers. The V end was cut by 0 bases, the J end by 7 bases, with 9 bases between. The CDR3 totals 14 residues. CDR1 KGHSY and CDR2 FQNENV come from the germline V gene. This clone turned up a few times. Clones were sequenced by immunoSEQ multiplex PCR, and TCRdb holds only the in-frame ones, with some missing. The data contain tens of thousands of clones, about 88% of them singletons. This TCR was sampled from an adult with an advanced solid tumor such as melanoma, head and neck, liver or kidney cancer. Sequencing used CD4+ or CD8+ T cells sorted from blood, obtained in a trial of the OX40 agonist ivuxolimab. This chain connects TRBV16 to TRBJ1-4; D is unresolved. DNA for the CDR3: TGTGCCAGCAGCCAATCTCGGGGAGGTGAAAAACTGTTTTTT. This codes for CASSQSRGGEKLFF.